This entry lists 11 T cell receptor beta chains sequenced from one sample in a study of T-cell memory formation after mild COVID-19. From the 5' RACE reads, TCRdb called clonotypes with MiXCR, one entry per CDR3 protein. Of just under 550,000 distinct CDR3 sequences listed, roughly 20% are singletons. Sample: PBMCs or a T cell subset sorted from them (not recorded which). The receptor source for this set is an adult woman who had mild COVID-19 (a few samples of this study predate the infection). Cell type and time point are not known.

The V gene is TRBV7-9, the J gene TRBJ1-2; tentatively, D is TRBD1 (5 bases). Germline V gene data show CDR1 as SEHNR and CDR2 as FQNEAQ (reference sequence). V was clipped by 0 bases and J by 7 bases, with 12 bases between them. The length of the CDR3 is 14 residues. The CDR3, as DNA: TGTGCCAGCAGCTTAGCCGGGGATGGGACTGGCTACACCTTC. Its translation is CASSLAGDGTGYTF. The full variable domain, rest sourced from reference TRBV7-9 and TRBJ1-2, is DTGVSQNPRHKITKRGQNVTFRCDPISEHNRLYWYRQTLGQGPEFLTYFQNEAQLEKSRLLSDRFSAERPKGSFSTLEIQRTEQGDSAMYLCASSLAGDGTGYTFGSGTRLTVV.

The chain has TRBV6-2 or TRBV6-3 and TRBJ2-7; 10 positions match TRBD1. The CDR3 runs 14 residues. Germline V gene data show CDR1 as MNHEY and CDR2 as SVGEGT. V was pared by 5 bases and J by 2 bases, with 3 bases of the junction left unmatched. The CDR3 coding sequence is TGTGCCAGCAGTGACAGGGGGCGAACCTACGAGCAGTACTTC. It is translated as CASSDRGRTYEQYF.

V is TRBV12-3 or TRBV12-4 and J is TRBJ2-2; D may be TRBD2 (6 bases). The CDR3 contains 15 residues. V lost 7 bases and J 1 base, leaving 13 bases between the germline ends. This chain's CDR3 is CASNPREENTGELFF. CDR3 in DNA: TGTGCCAGCAACCCCAGGGAGGAGAACACCGGGGAGCTGTTTTTT.

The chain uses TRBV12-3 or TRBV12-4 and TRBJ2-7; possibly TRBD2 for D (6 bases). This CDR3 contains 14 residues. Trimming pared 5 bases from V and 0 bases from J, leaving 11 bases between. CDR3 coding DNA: TGTGCCAGCAGTCAGACTAGTAGCTCCTACGAGCAGTACTTC. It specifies CASSQTSSSYEQYF.

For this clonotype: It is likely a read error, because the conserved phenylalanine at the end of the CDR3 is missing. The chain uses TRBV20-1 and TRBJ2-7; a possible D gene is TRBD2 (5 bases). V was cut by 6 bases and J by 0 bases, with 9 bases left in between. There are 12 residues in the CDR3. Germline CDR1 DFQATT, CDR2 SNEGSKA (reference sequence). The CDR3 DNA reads TGCAGTGCAAGGACTGCCTCCTACGAGCAGTACCTC. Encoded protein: CSARTASYEQYL.

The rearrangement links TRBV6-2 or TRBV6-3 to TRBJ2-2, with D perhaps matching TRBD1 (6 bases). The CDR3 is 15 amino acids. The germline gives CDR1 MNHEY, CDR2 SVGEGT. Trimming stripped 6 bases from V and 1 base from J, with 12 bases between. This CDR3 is CASRTGTRNTGELFF. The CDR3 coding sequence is TGTGCCAGCAGAACCGGGACAAGGAACACCGGGGAGCTGTTTTTT.

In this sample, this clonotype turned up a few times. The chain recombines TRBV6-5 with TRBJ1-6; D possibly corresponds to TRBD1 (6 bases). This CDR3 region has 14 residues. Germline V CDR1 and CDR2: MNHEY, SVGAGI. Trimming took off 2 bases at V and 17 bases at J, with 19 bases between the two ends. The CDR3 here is CASSYQRDTPTVHF. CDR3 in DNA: TGTGCCAGCAGTTACCAGAGGGACACGCCGACTGTCCACTTT.

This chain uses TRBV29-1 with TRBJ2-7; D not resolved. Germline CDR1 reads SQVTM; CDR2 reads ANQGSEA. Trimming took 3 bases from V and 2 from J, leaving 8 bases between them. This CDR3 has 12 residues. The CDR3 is CSVETAPYEQYF. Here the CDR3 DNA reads TGCAGCGTTGAGACTGCTCCCTACGAGCAGTACTTC.

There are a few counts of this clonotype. CDR3 loop: CASSLVSLRGLATYEQYF. The CDR3 nucleotides read TGCGCCAGCAGCTTGGTGAGCCTTCGAGGACTAGCGACCTACGAGCAGTACTTC. This chain links TRBV5-1 with TRBJ2-7; the match to TRBD2 covers 9 bases. Unmatched junction bases numbered 12, after V lost 0 bases and J lost 2 bases. Germline CDR1 SGHRS, CDR2 YFSETQ. The CDR3 length is 18 residues.

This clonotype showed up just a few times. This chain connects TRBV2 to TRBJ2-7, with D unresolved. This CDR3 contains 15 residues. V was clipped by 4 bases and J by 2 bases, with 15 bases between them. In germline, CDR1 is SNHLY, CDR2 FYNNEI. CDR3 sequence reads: CASSVRQTAPYEQYF. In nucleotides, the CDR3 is TGTGCCAGCAGTGTTCGGCAGACGGCGCCCTACGAGCAGTACTTC.

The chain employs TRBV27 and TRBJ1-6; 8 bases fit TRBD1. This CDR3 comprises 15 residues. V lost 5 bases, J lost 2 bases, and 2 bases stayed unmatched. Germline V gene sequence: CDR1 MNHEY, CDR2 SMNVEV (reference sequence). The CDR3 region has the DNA TGTGCCAGCAGTCTACAGGGGGCCTATAATTCACCCCTCCACTTT. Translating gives CASSLQGAYNSPLHF.